The 5 T cell receptor beta chains listed next were all sequenced from one sample in a study of blood T cell repertoires in COVID-19. This table comes from immunoSEQ multiplex PCR, and its TCRdb copy is limited to in-frame clones, with some not included. Seen here are a few hundred thousand clones, about nine tenths observed once, and the top ten hold 10%. The sequenced sample was PBMCs or T cells enriched from blood (not recorded which). All receptors come from a man aged 18 to 29 with acute COVID-19.

This chain links TRBV2 with TRBJ1-1; 7 bases align to TRBD1. Trimming cost V 7 bases and J 0 bases; bases outside gene matches: 8. In germline, CDR1 is SNHLY, CDR2 FYNNEI. This CDR3 is built from 15 residues. The CDR3 reads CASIRDSQLNTEAFF. CDR3 DNA sequence: TGTGCCAGCATCCGGGACAGTCAATTGAACACTGAAGCTTTCTTT.

The chain uses TRBV6-5 and TRBJ1-1, with D perhaps TRBD1 (5 bases). Germline V gives CDR1 MNHEY, CDR2 SVGAGI. This CDR3 spans 13 amino acids. V was shortened by 2 bases and J by 5 bases, with 9 bases between the two germline ends. CDR3 coding DNA: TGTGCCAGCAGTTACGGGGGGAGTACTGAAGCTTTCTTT. Translation gives CASSYGGSTEAFF.

The CDR3 DNA sequence: TGTGCCAGCAGCTCCGGTGATAGCGGGATATACGAGCAGTACTTC. This gives the protein CASSSGDSGIYEQYF. The rearrangement links TRBV13 to TRBJ2-7; TRBD2 aligns across 8 bases. The CDR3 is 15 amino acids. Germline loops: CDR1 PRHDT, CDR2 FYEKMQ (reference sequence). V shed 4 bases, J shed 4 bases, and the junction held 9 bases outside the gene matches.

J is TRBJ2-7 and V is TRBV2, with TRBD1 matching over 9 bases. The CDR3 is 14 residues long. Trimming at V came to 6 bases and at J to 2 bases, leaving 5 bases not matched to a gene. Germline CDR1 and CDR2: SNHLY and FYNNEI. The CDR3, as DNA: TGTGCCAGCAGGCGGACAGGGGACGCCTACGAGCAGTACTTC. Translated, it gives CASRRTGDAYEQYF. Full variable domain (outside the CDR3, taken from reference TRBV2 and TRBJ2-7): EPEVTQTPSHQVTQMGQEVILRCVPISNHLYFYWYRQILGQKVEFLVSFYNNEISEKSEIFDDQFSVERPDGSNFTLKIRSTKLEDSAMYFCASRRTGDAYEQYFGPGTRLTVT.

This chain joins TRBV5-4 and TRBJ2-1, with a weak D call TRBD2 (6 bases). The germline gives CDR1 SGHNT, CDR2 YYREEE (reference sequence). Trimming removed 0 bases from V and 1 base from J, with 8 bases in between. This CDR3 contains 15 residues. The CDR3 DNA reads TGTGCCAGCAGCTTGGCTCGGGAGTCCTACAATGAGCAGTTCTTC. Amino acid sequence: CASSLARESYNEQFF.